There are a few counts of the clone carrying this TCR beta chain. This entry is derived from a study of response to subunit inactivated influenza vaccine. TCRdb ran MiXCR on the RT-PCR reads and lists one entry per CDR3 protein. This sample carries hundreds of thousands of distinct CDR3 sequences, about 15% of them seen once, and the ten largest clones take roughly 7.2%. The CDR3 loop spans 16 amino acids. Germline assignment: CDR1 SEHNR and CDR2 FQNEAQ (reference sequence). The ends were cut back, 5 bases at V and 3 bases at J, with 17 bases in the middle. The rearrangement joins TRBV7-9 to TRBJ2-1, with D perhaps matching TRBD1 (5 bases). The sample here was PBMCs from blood, taken roughly 2 weeks before vaccination. The clonotype comes from a man aged 45-65 years who received an inactivated influenza vaccine. CDR3 nucleotides: TGTGCCAGCAGCCAAGGGGTGGTTCGCCTCTACAATGAGCAGTTCTTC. Its translation: CASSQGVVRLYNEQFF. Using reference TRBV7-9 and TRBJ2-1 for the parts outside the CDR3, the full variable domain is DTGVSQNPRHKITKRGQNVTFRCDPISEHNRLYWYRQTLGQGPEFLTYFQNEAQLEKSRLLSDRFSAERPKGSFSTLEIQRTEQGDSAMYLCASSQGVVRLYNEQFFGPGTRLTVL.